Here is one T cell receptor (beta chain) with its context. Its antigen is as yet unknown. Naive CD8 cells lacked CD45RO and underwent positive selection for CCR7, leaving out terminally differentiated effector memory CD45RA+ cells. These data come from a study of shared clonotypes between healthy human individuals. Around 220 ng DNA, approximately 31,000 T cell genomes, went into each sorted-subset replicate PCR. The protocol was immunoSEQ multiplex PCR, while the TCRdb copy is restricted to in-frame clones and leaves out a portion. The data contain nearly 2 million clones, approximately 95% of them singletons. V was trimmed by 4 bases and J by 2 bases, leaving 15 bases between them. Germline CDR1 and CDR2: LGHNA and YSLEER. This CDR3 is built from 15 residues. Broader study findings: Even with large depth, rarefaction showed that sorted-subset sequencing was incomplete.

The sample taken for sequencing was naive CD8+ T cells sorted from blood. The clonotype was recovered from a young man in good health. The chain employs TRBV4-3 and TRBJ2-7; D possibly uses TRBD1 or TRBD2 (5 bases each). The CDR3 here is CASSPGTTSTYEQYF. In DNA, the CDR3 is TGCGCCAGCAGCCCAGGGACGACATCGACCTACGAGCAGTACTTC.